Below, one T cell receptor (beta chain) is given with its context. The data were taken from a study of T cell changes during pregnancy in multiple sclerosis. Clones were read by immunoSEQ multiplex PCR, and TCRdb kept only the in-frame ones, dropping some. The sample consists of around 130,000 clones, approximately 95% of them appearing once. The germline V and J ends were trimmed by 7 bases and 0 bases, with 18 bases remaining between them. The CDR3 runs 16 residues. Germline V lookup: CDR1 LNHDA, CDR2 SQIVND (reference sequence). Sequenced material: peripheral blood, taken before pregnancy. The V and J genes are TRBV19 and TRBJ1-1, with D perhaps matching TRBD1 (5 bases). The clonotype was recovered from a female donor with multiple sclerosis, enrolled in a pregnancy study. In DNA, the CDR3 is TGTGCCAGTAAGGTTCCGGGGGTTCGGATGAACACTGAAGCTTTCTTT. Translated: CASKVPGVRMNTEAFF.